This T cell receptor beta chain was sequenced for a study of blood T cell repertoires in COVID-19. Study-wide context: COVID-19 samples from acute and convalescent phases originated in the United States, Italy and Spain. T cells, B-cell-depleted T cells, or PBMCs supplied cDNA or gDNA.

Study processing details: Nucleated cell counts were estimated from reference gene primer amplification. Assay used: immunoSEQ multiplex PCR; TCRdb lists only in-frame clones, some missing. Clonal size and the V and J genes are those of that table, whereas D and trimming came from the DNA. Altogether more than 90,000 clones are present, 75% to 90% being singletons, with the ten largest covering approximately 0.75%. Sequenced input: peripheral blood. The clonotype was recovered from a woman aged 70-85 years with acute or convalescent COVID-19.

CDR3 nucleotides: TGTGCCAGCAGCCCGGTTGGCGGCTTGGGGGGTTACGAGCAGTACTTC. It encodes CASSPVGGLGGYEQYF. The V and J genes are TRBV3-1 (or the pseudogene TRBV3-2) and TRBJ2-7; D is perhaps TRBD2 (6 bases). Trimming removed 4 bases at V and 4 bases at J, with 20 bases between. The CDR3 loop spans 16 amino acids. Germline V gene data show CDR1 as LGHDT and CDR2 as YNNKEL (reference sequence).